This note documents a single T cell receptor (beta chain) sequence. Its antigen is not identified. These data belong to a study of blood T cells in healthy people across ages. Peripheral blood samples of 9 to 10 milliliters were drawn from each donor. At least 6.5 million PBMCs were isolated per sample. Whole-study findings and limits: Per million T cells, the diversity of TCR beta decreased roughly linearly as age advanced.

With 6 bases removed from V and 5 bases from J, the gap between germline ends came to 16 bases. Germline V gives CDR1 SNHLY, CDR2 FYNNEI. The CDR3 contains 14 residues. The authors ran a second PCR of 7 to 11 cycles using a sample-barcoded 5' primer and a J-beta primer mix. The authors tagged each cDNA molecule using a template-switch adaptor with 12 random nucleotides. TCRdb analysed the 5' RACE reads with MiXCR anew, one entry per CDR3 protein. Among approximately 600,000 distinct CDR3 sequences listed, approximately 50% were seen once. The clonotype was recovered from a man in his fifties or sixties in good health. V is TRBV2 and J is TRBJ2-5; D might be TRBD1 (6 bases). Sequenced sample: blood. CDR3 sequence (DNA): TGTGCCAGCAGAGGAACAGGGCCCGTCGAGACCCAGTACTTC. Translation: CASRGTGPVETQYF.